These T cell receptor beta chains were read from a single sample in a study of blood T cell repertoires in COVID-19. The assay was immunoSEQ multiplex PCR, and TCRdb's table has in-frame clones only and misses some. The sample lists approximately 120,000 clones, around 90% occurring once. The sample comprised peripheral blood. The receptors derive from a man in his fifties with COVID-19, enrolled during active disease. The CDR3 runs from the conserved cysteine through the conserved F or W. The D gene is left open where the match is weak. Part of the rows lack a size; the others show once, few, many or a class for expanded clones.

clone_size j_call v_call cdr3_length d_call cdr3_nt cdr3_aa
once TRBJ2-5 TRBV4-1 16 TRBD2 TGCGCCAGCAGCCAAGATGGTAGCGGGAGGTCAGAGACCCAGTACTTC CASSQDGSGRSETQYF
NA TRBJ2-1 TRBV5-4 15 TRBD2 TGTGCCAGCAGCTCTTCTAGCGGGAAATACAATGAGCAGTTCTTC CASSSSSGKYNEQFF
NA TRBJ2-7 TRBV28 13 TRBD1 TGTGCCAGCAGCCCATTTCAGGGGGTGAGGCAGTACTTC CASSPFQGVRQYF
NA TRBJ2-6 TRBV6-2/TRBV6-3 15 NA TGTGCCAGCAGCTCCGGGGGATCTGGGGCCAACGTCCTGACTTTC CASSSGGSGANVLTF
NA TRBJ2-4 TRBV7-2 12 NA TGTGCCAGCAGCTTAGCGAGGGACATTCAGTACTTC CASSLARDIQYF
NA TRBJ1-4 TRBV30 11 TRBD1 TGTGCTTATTTGACAGGGGAAAAACTGTTTTTT CAYLTGEKLFF
NA TRBJ2-1 TRBV4-1 14 TRBD1 TGCGCCAGCAGAAGGGACAGCACCTACAATGAGCAGTTCTTC CASRRDSTYNEQFF
few TRBJ2-3 TRBV19 16 TRBD2 TGTGCCAGTAGTTCCAGACTAGCGGGAGTGGCAGATACGCAGTATTTT CASSSRLAGVADTQYF
NA TRBJ2-2 TRBV19 15 TRBD2 TGTGCCAGTAGTAGAAGCGGGAGTGTATTCGGGGAGCTGTTTTTT CASSRSGSVFGELFF
few TRBJ1-2 TRBV7-9 13 NA TGTGCCAGCAGCTTAGAGGGGAACTATGGCTACACCTTC CASSLEGNYGYTF
NA TRBJ1-5 TRBV29-1 16 NA TGCAGCGTTGCGGGTCAGAAGATTTTCGGCAATCAGCCCCAGCATTTT CSVAGQKIFGNQPQHF
NA TRBJ2-6 TRBV13 20 TRBD1 TGTGCCAGCAGCTCCAGGACCGACAGGGGAATAAACTCTGGGGCCAACGTCCTGACTTTC CASSSRTDRGINSGANVLTF
NA TRBJ1-2 TRBV9 16 NA TGTGCCAGCAGCGTAGACTCCGGCGGTCCTAACTATGGCTACACCTTC CASSVDSGGPNYGYTF
NA TRBJ1-5 TRBV28 12 NA TGTGCCAGCAGGACGGGGAATCAGCCCCAGCATTTT CASRTGNQPQHF
NA TRBJ2-2 TRBV10-2 14 NA TGCGCCAGCAGTGACCGTGGGGGAGGCGGGGAGCTGTTTTTT CASSDRGGGGELFF
NA TRBJ2-5 TRBV7-2 16 NA TGTGCCAGCAGCCCGCGATACTCTCTAGCCCAAGAGACCCAGTACTTC CASSPRYSLAQETQYF
NA TRBJ1-1 TRBV25-1 13 TRBD1 TGTGCCAGCAGTCCAGGGGGCGCCGCTGAAGCTTTCTTT CASSPGGAAEAFF
NA TRBJ2-3 TRBV11-3 15 TRBD1 TGTGCCAGCAGCCCAACAGGGGTCAGCACAGATACGCAGTATTTT CASSPTGVSTDTQYF
once TRBJ2-7 TRBV7-8 15 TRBD2 TGTGCCAGCAGCTTAGGACTAGCGGGAGGGAATGAGCAGTACTTC CASSLGLAGGNEQYF
NA TRBJ2-3 TRBV15 16 NA TGTGCCACCAGCAGAGTATTGGCTAGCGGCACAGATACGCAGTATTTT CATSRVLASGTDTQYF
NA TRBJ1-5 TRBV6-6 13 NA TGTGCCAGCACCCGCGGTGGGGGCCAGCCCCAGCATTTT CASTRGGGQPQHF
NA TRBJ2-3 TRBV6-6 14 NA TGTGCCAGCAGCAGAATTCATAGCACAGATACGCAGTATTTT CASSRIHSTDTQYF
NA TRBJ1-1 TRBV27 14 NA TGTGCCAGCAGTTTTGGGGCCCTGAACACTGAAGCTTTCTTT CASSFGALNTEAFF
once TRBJ1-1 TRBV6-5 11 NA TGTGCCAGCATATTGAACACTGAAGCTTTCTTT CASILNTEAFF
NA TRBJ2-3 TRBV5-1 16 TRBD1 TGCGCCAGCAGCCCTCCCGGGGACAGGAACACAGATACGCAGTATTTT CASSPPGDRNTDTQYF
NA TRBJ1-4 TRBV5-6 15 NA TGTGCCAGCAGCTTGAAAGGAGCAACTAATGAAAAACTGTTTTTT CASSLKGATNEKLFF
NA TRBJ1-3 TRBV6-1 15 NA TGTGCCAGCAGTGAACTGACAGTAACCGGAAACACCATATATTTT CASSELTVTGNTIYF
once TRBJ2-3 TRBV27 13 NA TGTGCCAGCAGTTTAGTTCTCACAGATACGCAGTATTTT CASSLVLTDTQYF
NA TRBJ2-1 TRBV2 14 NA TGTGCCAGCAGTCTGACTATCCACTACAATGAGCAGTTCTTC CASSLTIHYNEQFF
once TRBJ1-1 TRBV28 15 TRBD1 TGTGCCAGCAGATACCGGGACAGGGGGCGAACTGAAGCTTTCTTT CASRYRDRGRTEAFF
once TRBJ1-4 TRBV25-1 16 NA TGTGCCAGCAGCACTTCCCGGAGTCGGATGGAGGAAAAACTGTTTTTT CASSTSRSRMEEKLFF
NA TRBJ2-3 TRBV19 13 NA TGTGCCAGTAGTAAACGGGATGCAGATACGCAGTATTTT CASSKRDADTQYF
NA TRBJ2-7 TRBV5-1 14 NA TGCGCCAGCAGCTTACCCGGGAACTCCTACGAGCAGTACTTC CASSLPGNSYEQYF
NA TRBJ2-5 TRBV27 16 NA TGTGCCAGCAGTTTTTCCGGCAGGCGCTACCAAGAGACCCAGTACTTC CASSFSGRRYQETQYF
NA TRBJ1-1 TRBV6-5 14 TRBD1 TGTGCCAGCAGGGGGACAGGAAGGAACACTGAAGCTTTCTTT CASRGTGRNTEAFF
NA TRBJ2-4 TRBV5-4 14 NA TGTGCCAGCAGCTTGAACAGGGCGGAAGACATTCAGTACTTC CASSLNRAEDIQYF
NA TRBJ2-1 TRBV12-3/TRBV12-4 11 NA TGTGCCAGCAGTTTCGGGACTCAGCAGTTCTTC CASSFGTQQFF
NA TRBJ1-2 TRBV14 15 NA TGTGCCAGCAGCCACCGAACAGGGACCTTTAGTGGCTACACCTTC CASSHRTGTFSGYTF
NA TRBJ2-1 TRBV2 15 TRBD2 TGTGCCAGCAGCCCCAGCGGGAGCTCCTACAATGAGCAGTTCTTC CASSPSGSSYNEQFF
NA TRBJ1-2 TRBV7-9 12 NA TGTGCCAGCAGCCAAAGGGGTGGAGGCTACACCTTC CASSQRGGGYTF
NA TRBJ2-2 TRBV28 19 TRBD1 TGTGCCAGCAGCCACCCTCGGGACAGGGCTACCACGAACACCGGGGAGCTGTTTTTT CASSHPRDRATTNTGELFF
once TRBJ2-2 TRBV7-3 16 TRBD2 TGTGCCAGCAGTCTCCTAGGGGAGGGCTCCCCCGGGGAGCTGTTTTTT CASSLLGEGSPGELFF
NA TRBJ2-5 TRBV6-4 16 NA TGTGCCAGCAGTGACTCAGTAAGGGGGTTACAAGAGACCCAGTACTTC CASSDSVRGLQETQYF
NA TRBJ2-2 TRBV9 16 TRBD1 TGTGCCAGCAGCTCCAGGACAGGGGTAAACACCGGGGAGCTGTTTTTT CASSSRTGVNTGELFF
NA TRBJ2-3 TRBV27 17 TRBD1 TGTGCCAGCAGTTTATTCATGAGGACAGGGAGCACAGATACGCAGTATTTT CASSLFMRTGSTDTQYF
NA TRBJ2-7 TRBV5-5 14 NA TGTGCCAGCAGCTTGATCTACTACTCCTACGAGCAGTACTTC CASSLIYYSYEQYF
few TRBJ2-5 TRBV11-2 17 TRBD2 TGTGCCAGCAGCCGATCACCGGGACTAGCGGGAGTGGAGACCCAGTACTTC CASSRSPGLAGVETQYF
NA TRBJ2-2 TRBV5-1 16 TRBD1 TGCGCCAGCAGCTTGGTTGGGACAGCGAACACCGGGGAGCTGTTTTTT CASSLVGTANTGELFF
few TRBJ2-5 TRBV18 14 NA TGTGCCAGCTCACCCGGAGCGGTACAAGAGACCCAGTACTTC CASSPGAVQETQYF
NA TRBJ2-7 TRBV30 16 NA TGTGCCTGGAGTTTCTCCATGAGGTCCTACTCCTACGAGCAGTACTTC CAWSFSMRSYSYEQYF
NA TRBJ1-1 TRBV2 14 NA TGTGCCAGCAGTGATCTGATGGCGAACACTGAAGCTTTCTTT CASSDLMANTEAFF
NA TRBJ1-1 TRBV7-8 15 NA TGTGCCAGTGAGAACCACGGGGGGGTGAACACTGAAGCTTTCTTT CASENHGGVNTEAFF
NA TRBJ2-1 TRBV5-1 15 TRBD1 TGCGCCAGCAGCTTGGCGACAGGGAGACTCAATGAGCAGTTCTTC CASSLATGRLNEQFF
NA TRBJ2-7 TRBV3-1/TRBV3-2 15 TRBD1 TGTGCCAGCAGCCAAGGTGGACAGGGTACCTACGAGCAGTACTTC CASSQGGQGTYEQYF
once TRBJ2-7 TRBV18 15 NA TGTGCCAGCTCACCGGAGGGATCCCTCGGGTACGAGCAGTACTTC CASSPEGSLGYEQYF